This T cell receptor beta chain was found in a study of T cell clonality in common variable immunodeficiency. Study-level findings and limits: CVID subjects showed higher TCRbeta clonality than healthy controls. What drives increased CVID clonality needs T cell subpopulation sequencing.

Equal genomic DNA amounts from CVID and control samples were sequenced. Only in-frame clones appear in the TCRdb table, and some are missing; sequencing was by immunoSEQ multiplex PCR. Recorded here are 50,000 or so clones, with no singletons, and the ten leading clones hold about 6%. Comments on this clone: Its antigen is undetermined. The CDR3 goes on 3 residues after the read ends, and that part is filled in from the germline J gene.

With 5 bases removed from V and 5 bases from J, the gap between germline ends came to 9 bases. Germline CDR1 LNHDA, CDR2 SQIVND (reference sequence). This CDR3 region has 12 residues. Sequencing was performed on peripheral blood mononuclear cells. The sequence was obtained from a person aged 18 to 70 in good health. The chain recombines TRBV19 with TRBJ2-5; D perhaps matches TRBD2 (5 bases). The sequenced part of the CDR3 DNA is TGTGCCAGTAGTCCAAGAGGGGAGACC. This translates into CASSPRGET. The full CDR3 reads CASSPRGETQYF.